The T cell receptor (beta chain) under discussion was sequenced for a study of blood T cell repertoires in COVID-19. Study-level information: COVID-19 samples collected from the United States, Italy and Spain covered acute and convalescent phases.

Seattle researchers signed up patients amid active infection and tracked them longitudinally. This CDR3 contains 15 residues. Germline lookup yields CDR1 SEHNR and CDR2 FQNEAQ (reference sequence). The V and J ends lost 7 bases and 5 bases respectively, with 17 bases between them. Authors' analysis steps: It was from reference gene primer amplification that nucleated cell counts were estimated. Here immunoSEQ multiplex PCR was the method, and the copy in TCRdb shows in-frame clones only, minus some. V, J and clone size are those of that table, while D and trimming were read from the DNA. The sample has under 300,000 clones; 86% are singletons.

The chain joins TRBV7-9 to TRBJ2-2, with D perhaps matching TRBD2 (5 bases). Material: peripheral blood. The sequence came from a woman aged 25 to 39 with COVID-19, enrolled during active disease. Written as DNA, the CDR3 is TGTGCCAGCACCTTCGGGTCTCGGGGAACCGGGGAGCTGTTTTTT. Its protein is CASTFGSRGTGELFF.